This T cell receptor beta chain was obtained from a study of T-cell reconstitution after alpha-beta-depleted transplantation in children. This clonotype has just a few counts. A TCRbeta library incorporating unique molecular identifiers was prepared. TCRdb reprocessed the PCR reads via MiXCR and lists one record per CDR3 protein. The repertoire holds 490,000 or so distinct CDR3 sequences, with 12% as singletons. The CDR3 sequence is 15 residues long. The germline gives CDR1 KGHDR, CDR2 SFDVKD. V lost 6 bases to trimming and J lost 10 bases, with 21 bases between them. The sequence was obtained from a human donor who donated a stem cell graft to a child with combined immunodeficiency. The chain is built from TRBV24-1 and TRBJ2-1; possible D gene TRBD2, 5 bases. The sample was PBMCs from the stem cell graft donor, taken from the stem cell graft. CDR3 amino acids: CATSKEDVPEAEQFF. CDR3 coding DNA: TGTGCCACCAGTAAAGAGGACGTCCCGGAGGCCGAGCAGTTCTTC.